One T cell receptor beta chain is described in this entry. Its specificity is not known. The record originates from a study of a mutant IDH1 vaccine in newly diagnosed glioma. Study-wide background: Antecedent treatment encompassed radiotherapy, temozolomide, or their combination; the majority received both.

Profiling relied on immunoSEQ multiplex PCR, and the TCRdb table lists in-frame clones only, not all of them. This table holds fewer than 40,000 clones, 75% to 80% found once. Noted time point: week 5, during vaccination. Topical imiquimod accompanied each vaccine dose, which consisted of 300 ug of mutant IDH1 20-mer peptide. This TCR was recovered from a man aged 40-49 years with glioma. This sample comprised PBMCs, obtained from a glioma patient whose treatment included an IDH1 peptide vaccine.

The CDR3, as DNA: TGTGCCAGCAGCAAAAGGTTAGTGTGGGTACACAACCGACTCGTCTACGAGCAGTACTTC. Its protein is CASSKRLVWVHNRLVYEQYF. The chain uses TRBV21-1 and TRBJ2-7; the table names TRBD2, a call not compared with the DNA. TRBV21-1 is labeled a pseudogene. This CDR3 is built from 20 residues.